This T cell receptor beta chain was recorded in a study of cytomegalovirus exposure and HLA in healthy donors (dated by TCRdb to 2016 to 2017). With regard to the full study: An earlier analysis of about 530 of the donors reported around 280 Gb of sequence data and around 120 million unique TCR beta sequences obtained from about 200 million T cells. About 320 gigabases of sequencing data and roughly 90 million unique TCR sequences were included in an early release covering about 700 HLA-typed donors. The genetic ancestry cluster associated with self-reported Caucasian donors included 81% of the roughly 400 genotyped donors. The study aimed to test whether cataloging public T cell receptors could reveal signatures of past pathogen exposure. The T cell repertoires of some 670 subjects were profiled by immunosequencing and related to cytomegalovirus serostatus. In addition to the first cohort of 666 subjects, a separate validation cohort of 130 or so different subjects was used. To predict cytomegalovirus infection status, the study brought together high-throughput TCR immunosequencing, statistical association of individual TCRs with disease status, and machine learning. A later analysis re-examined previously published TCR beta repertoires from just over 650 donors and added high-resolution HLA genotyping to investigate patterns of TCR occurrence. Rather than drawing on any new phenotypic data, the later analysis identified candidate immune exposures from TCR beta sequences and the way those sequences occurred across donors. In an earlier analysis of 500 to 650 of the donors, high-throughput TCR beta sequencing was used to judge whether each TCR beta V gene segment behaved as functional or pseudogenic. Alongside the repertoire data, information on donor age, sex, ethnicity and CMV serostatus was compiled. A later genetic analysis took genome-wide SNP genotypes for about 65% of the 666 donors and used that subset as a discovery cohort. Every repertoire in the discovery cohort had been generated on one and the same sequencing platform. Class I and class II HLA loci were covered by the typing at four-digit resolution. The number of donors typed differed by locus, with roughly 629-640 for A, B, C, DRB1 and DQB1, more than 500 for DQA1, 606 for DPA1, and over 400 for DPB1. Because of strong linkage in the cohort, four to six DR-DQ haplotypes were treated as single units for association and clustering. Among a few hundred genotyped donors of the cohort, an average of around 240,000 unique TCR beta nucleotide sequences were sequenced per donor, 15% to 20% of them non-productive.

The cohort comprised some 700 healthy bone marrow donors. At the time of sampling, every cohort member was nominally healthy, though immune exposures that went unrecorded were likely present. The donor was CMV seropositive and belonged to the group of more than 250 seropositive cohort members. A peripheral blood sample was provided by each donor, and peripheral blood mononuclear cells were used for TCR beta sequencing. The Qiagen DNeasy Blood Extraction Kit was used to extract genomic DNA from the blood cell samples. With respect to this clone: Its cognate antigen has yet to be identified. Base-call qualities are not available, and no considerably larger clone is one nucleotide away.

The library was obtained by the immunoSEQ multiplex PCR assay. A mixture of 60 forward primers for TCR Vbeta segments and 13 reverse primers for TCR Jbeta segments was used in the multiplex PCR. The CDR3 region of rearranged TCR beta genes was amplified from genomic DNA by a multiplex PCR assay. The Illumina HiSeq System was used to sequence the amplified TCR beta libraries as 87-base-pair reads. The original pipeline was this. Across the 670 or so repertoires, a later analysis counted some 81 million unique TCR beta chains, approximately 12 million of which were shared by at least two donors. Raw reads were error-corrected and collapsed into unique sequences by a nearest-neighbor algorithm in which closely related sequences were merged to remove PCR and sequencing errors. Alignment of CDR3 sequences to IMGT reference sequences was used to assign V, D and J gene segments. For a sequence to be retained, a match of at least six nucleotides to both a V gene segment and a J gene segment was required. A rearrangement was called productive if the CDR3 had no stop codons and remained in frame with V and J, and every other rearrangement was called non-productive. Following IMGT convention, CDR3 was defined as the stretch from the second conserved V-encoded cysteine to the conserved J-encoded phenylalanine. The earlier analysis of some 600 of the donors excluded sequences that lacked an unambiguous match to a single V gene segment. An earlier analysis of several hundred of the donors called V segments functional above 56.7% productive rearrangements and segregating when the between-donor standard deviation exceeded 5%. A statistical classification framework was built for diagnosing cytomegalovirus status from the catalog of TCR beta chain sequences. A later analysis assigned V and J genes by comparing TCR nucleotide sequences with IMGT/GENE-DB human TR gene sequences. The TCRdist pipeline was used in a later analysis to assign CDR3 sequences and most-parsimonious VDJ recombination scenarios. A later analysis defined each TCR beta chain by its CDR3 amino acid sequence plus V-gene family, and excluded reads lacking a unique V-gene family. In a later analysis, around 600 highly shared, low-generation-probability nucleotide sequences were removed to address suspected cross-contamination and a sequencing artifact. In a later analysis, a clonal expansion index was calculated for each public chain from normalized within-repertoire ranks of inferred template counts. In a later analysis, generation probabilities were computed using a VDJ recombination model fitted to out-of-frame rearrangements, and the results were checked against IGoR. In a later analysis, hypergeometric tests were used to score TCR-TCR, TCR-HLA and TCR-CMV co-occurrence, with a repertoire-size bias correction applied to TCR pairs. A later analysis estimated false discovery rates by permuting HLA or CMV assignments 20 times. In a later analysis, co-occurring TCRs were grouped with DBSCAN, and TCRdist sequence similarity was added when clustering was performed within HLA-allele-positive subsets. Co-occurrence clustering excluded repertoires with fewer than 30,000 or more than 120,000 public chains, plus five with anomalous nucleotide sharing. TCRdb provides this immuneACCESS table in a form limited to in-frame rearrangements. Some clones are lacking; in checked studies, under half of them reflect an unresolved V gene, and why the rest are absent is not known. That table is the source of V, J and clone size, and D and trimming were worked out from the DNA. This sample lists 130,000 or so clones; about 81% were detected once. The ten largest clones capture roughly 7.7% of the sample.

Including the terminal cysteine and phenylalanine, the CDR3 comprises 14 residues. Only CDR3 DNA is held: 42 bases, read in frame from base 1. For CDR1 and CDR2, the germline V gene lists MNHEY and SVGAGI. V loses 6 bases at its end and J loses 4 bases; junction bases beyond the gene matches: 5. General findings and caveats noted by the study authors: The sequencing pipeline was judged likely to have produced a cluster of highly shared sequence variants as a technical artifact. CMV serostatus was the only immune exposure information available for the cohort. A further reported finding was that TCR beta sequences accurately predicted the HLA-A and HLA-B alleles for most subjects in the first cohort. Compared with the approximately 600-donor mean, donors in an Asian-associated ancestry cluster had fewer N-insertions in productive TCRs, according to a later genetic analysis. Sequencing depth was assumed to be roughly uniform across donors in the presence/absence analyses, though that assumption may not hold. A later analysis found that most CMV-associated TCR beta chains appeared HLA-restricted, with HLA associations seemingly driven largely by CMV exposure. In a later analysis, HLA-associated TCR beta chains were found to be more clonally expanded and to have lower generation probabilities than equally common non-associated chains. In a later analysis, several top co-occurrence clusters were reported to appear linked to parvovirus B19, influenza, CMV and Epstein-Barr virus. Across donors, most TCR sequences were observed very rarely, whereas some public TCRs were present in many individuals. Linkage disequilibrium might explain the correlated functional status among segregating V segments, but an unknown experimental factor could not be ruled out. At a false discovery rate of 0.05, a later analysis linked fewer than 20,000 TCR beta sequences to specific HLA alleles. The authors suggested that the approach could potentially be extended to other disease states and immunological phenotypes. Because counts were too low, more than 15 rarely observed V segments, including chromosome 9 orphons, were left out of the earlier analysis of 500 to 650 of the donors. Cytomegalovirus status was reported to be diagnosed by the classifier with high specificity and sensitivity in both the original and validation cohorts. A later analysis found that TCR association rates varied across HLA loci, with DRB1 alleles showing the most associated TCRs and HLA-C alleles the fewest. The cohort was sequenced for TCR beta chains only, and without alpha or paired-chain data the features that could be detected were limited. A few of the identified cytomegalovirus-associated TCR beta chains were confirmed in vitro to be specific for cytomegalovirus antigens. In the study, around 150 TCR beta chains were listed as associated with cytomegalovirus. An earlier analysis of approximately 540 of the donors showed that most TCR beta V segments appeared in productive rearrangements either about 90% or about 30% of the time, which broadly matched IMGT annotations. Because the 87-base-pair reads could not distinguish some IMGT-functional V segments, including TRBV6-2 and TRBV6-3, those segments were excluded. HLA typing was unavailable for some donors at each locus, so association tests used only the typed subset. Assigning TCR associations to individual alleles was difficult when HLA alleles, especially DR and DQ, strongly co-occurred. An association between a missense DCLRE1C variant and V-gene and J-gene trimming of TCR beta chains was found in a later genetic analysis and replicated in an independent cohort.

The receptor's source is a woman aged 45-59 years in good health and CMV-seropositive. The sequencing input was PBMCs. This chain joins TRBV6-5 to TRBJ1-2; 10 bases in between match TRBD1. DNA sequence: TGTGCCAGCAGGGGACAGGGGCGCCTCTATGGCTACACCTTC. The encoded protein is CASRGQGRLYGYTF.